Listed here are 13 T cell receptor beta chains from one sample, sequenced in a study of blood T cells in healthy people across ages (dated by TCRdb to the mid-2010s). Preparation of the library involved 5' RACE. The sequencing machine was an Illumina HiSeq 2500. A second PCR of roughly 7 to 11 cycles was performed with a sample-barcoded 5' primer and a J-beta primer mix. The public reads were reanalyzed by TCRdb: fastp trimming at Q25, MiXCR alignment, in-frame beta chains only. Each entry merges the rows of one CDR3 protein and shows their most common DNA and genes. The sample table lists about 680,000 distinct CDR3 sequences, about 52% of them with a count of one. Jointly, the top ten make up 30% to 40% of the sample. Sequencing was performed on blood. Every receptor here comes from a woman in her sixties in good health.

As regards this clonotype: This sequence may be a read error, since a much larger clone differs from it by one base. The rearrangement links TRBV2 to TRBJ1-4; D is perhaps TRBD1 (5 bases). Looked up from germline, CDR1 is SNHLY and CDR2 is FYNNEI. The ends were cut back, 11 bases at V and 5 bases at J, with 12 bases in the middle. The CDR3 consists of 12 residues. The DNA of the CDR3 is TGTGCCCGCAACAGGATAAATGAAAAACTGTTTTTT. It codes for CARNRINEKLFF.

This clonotype has just one count. The chain carries TRBV4-2 and TRBJ2-7; D gene ambiguous. Germline V gene lookup returns CDR1 LGHNA and CDR2 YNFKEQ. This CDR3 has 14 residues. Trimming took off 4 bases at V and 3 bases at J, with 13 bases between the two ends. CDR3 bases: TGTGCCAGCAGCCTCGGCCCCGGCGGCTACGAGCAGTACTTC. The encoded protein is CASSLGPGGYEQYF.

The CDR3 coding sequence is TGTGCCAGCGTTCGTGCGGGAGAGCTCTACGAGCAGTACTTC. It specifies CASVRAGELYEQYF. This chain uses TRBV28 with TRBJ2-7, with TRBD2 matching over 7 bases. Germline V gene data show CDR1 as MDHEN and CDR2 as SYDVKM. CDR3 length equals 14 residues. Losses at the gene ends were 8 bases for V and 3 bases for J; bases not matched to a gene: 10.

This clonotype occurred a few times. The J gene is TRBJ2-7, the V gene TRBV29-1, with 7 bases identical to TRBD1. CDR3 length: 12 amino acids. Germline loops: CDR1 SQVTM, CDR2 ANQGSEA. V was clipped by 6 bases and J by 6 bases; unmatched bases: 8. CDR3 sequence: CSVENTGAEQYF. The CDR3 DNA follows: TGCAGCGTAGAAAATACAGGGGCCGAGCAGTACTTC.

V is TRBV6-2 or TRBV6-3 and J is TRBJ2-7; weak D call: TRBD2 (5 bases). This CDR3 region has 13 residues. Germline V gene data show CDR1 as MNHEY and CDR2 as SVGEGT. V dropped 7 bases and J dropped 8 bases, with 18 bases sitting between them. The CDR3 nucleotides are TGTGCCAGCACAGACCGGCAGACTACGAAGCAGTACTTC. Translating it yields CASTDRQTTKQYF.

The rearrangement links TRBV7-2 to TRBJ1-2, with D maybe TRBD1 (6 bases). V was cut by 5 bases and J by 9 bases, with 16 bases left in between. Per germline, CDR1 SGHTA and CDR2 FQGNSA. There are 13 residues in the CDR3. CDR3 in DNA: TGTGCCAGCAGCCTAACCAGGGGTCCGCGCTACACCTTC. Translating it yields CASSLTRGPRYTF.

Many counts were recorded for this clonotype. A much larger clone lies one base from this, so it may be a read error. CDR3 sequence reads: CAISERSARSANYGYTF. CDR3 coding DNA: TGTGCCATCAGTGAACGTTCCGCGAGGTCAGCTAACTATGGCTACACCTTC. V gene TRBV10-3 combines with J gene TRBJ1-2; unclear D gene. V lost 3 bases to trimming and J lost 0 bases, with 17 bases between them. This CDR3 spans 17 amino acids. CDR1 and CDR2 (germline): ENHRY, SYGVKD.

The chain recombines TRBV12-3 or TRBV12-4 with TRBJ2-7; 8 bases align to TRBD2. The junction had 5 bases not matched to a gene; V was cut back by 6 bases and J by 1 base. The CDR3 consists of 14 residues. CDR3 in DNA: TGTGCCAGCAGCCCGGGGGGGATTTCCTACGAGCAGTACTTC. This encodes CASSPGGISYEQYF.

V and J are TRBV7-2 and TRBJ1-3; possible D gene TRBD1, 6 bases. With 4 bases removed from V and 5 bases from J, the gap between germline ends came to 6 bases. The CDR3 is 12 amino acids. CDR1 and CDR2 (germline): SGHTA, FQGNSA. CDR3 in amino acids: CASSWGRNTIYF. DNA of the CDR3: TGTGCCAGCAGCTGGGGGCGAAACACCATATATTTT.

The rearrangement joins TRBV20-1 to TRBJ1-1, with no clear D. Germline CDR1 is DFQATT and CDR2 is SNEGSKA (reference sequence). This CDR3 region has 11 residues. V was cut by 3 bases and J by 7 bases, with 9 bases left in between. The CDR3 bases are TGCAGTGCTAGGAAGAACCTTGAAGCTTTCTTT. This gives the protein CSARKNLEAFF.

The sample holds a few counts of this clonotype. This chain uses TRBV29-1 with TRBJ2-1; D may be TRBD2 (6 bases). The DNA end favors TRBJ2-7, so the J call may be wrong. Germline V gene lookup returns CDR1 SQVTM and CDR2 ANQGSEA. The CDR3 consists of 14 residues. In nucleotides, the CDR3 is TGCAGCGGGAGGGACCGTAGCTCCTACAATGAGCAGTACTTC. Its protein product is CSGRDRSSYNEQYF.

In the case of this clonotype: Just one base apart from a much larger clone, this may be a read error. This rearrangement joins TRBV10-3 to TRBJ1-2, with a tentative D call TRBD1 (5 bases). This CDR3 region has 16 residues. The germline gives CDR1 ENHRY, CDR2 SYGVKD. The CDR3 bases are TGTGCCATCAGTGGGTACGGGGCCAAGCCCAACTATGGCTACAACTTC. This sequence encodes CAISGYGAKPNYGYNF.

The sample holds a few counts of this clonotype. This chain uses TRBV4-2 with TRBJ2-5; 13 bases agree with TRBD2. Germline CDR1 LGHNA, CDR2 YNFKEQ. The CDR3 has 18 residues. The V segment lost 0 bases and the J segment 4 bases; nucleotides outside the gene matches: 8. In nucleotides, the CDR3 is TGTGCCAGCAGCCAAGAATCTACTAGCGGGAGGGCCGGAGAGACCCAGTACTTC. This encodes CASSQESTSGRAGETQYF.